This TCR beta chain was sequenced during a study of T cells in Graves' hyperthyroidism and ophthalmopathy. Study in general: The authors collected peripheral blood at initial diagnosis, before any treatment. Study observations and caveats: Expanded thyroid clonotypes (above 0.001) were mostly also found in blood. Through a model of 13 V-J features, ophthalmopathy was separated from stable hyperthyroidism.

This clonotype was recorded many times. Its specificity is not known. TCR beta CDR3 regions were amplified from RNA transcripts. Primed by the HTBI set, a first-round RT-PCR was run on the TCR CDR3. Via MiXCR, TCRdb re-called the multiplex PCR reads, giving one row per CDR3 protein. The table shows 450,000 to 650,000 distinct CDR3 sequences, with less than 25% occurring only once. The specimen was blood. The clonotype comes from a man aged 18 to 29 with Graves' hyperthyroidism.

The CDR3 DNA reads as TGTGCTGGGGGGAGAGGATCTGGAAACACCATATATTTT. It translates to CAGGRGSGNTIYF. The chain couples TRBV30 to TRBJ1-3, with D maybe TRBD1 (5 bases). CDR3 length equals 13 residues. Germline V lookup: CDR1 GTSNPN, CDR2 SVGIG (reference sequence).